This T cell receptor (beta chain) is from a study of blood T cells in healthy people across ages. There are 19 residues in the CDR3. V gave up 4 bases and J gave up 4 bases; unmatched junction bases: 16. The germline CDR1 and CDR2 sequences are MNHEY and SMNVEV (reference sequence). A J-beta primer mix and a sample-barcoded 5' primer were used in a second PCR of about 6 to 12 cycles. TCRdb analysed the 5' RACE reads with MiXCR anew, one entry per CDR3 protein. The sample holds some 760,000 distinct CDR3 sequences, around 25% seen once. These same records also appear under a second study, on T cells of mothers and their children. In that study: Material was donated by three healthy Caucasian mothers and their six children. Researchers report slightly higher, though non-significant, overlap in related mother-child pairs than in unrelated pairs.

This TCR came from a boy younger than 18 in good health. V is TRBV27 and J is TRBJ2-1; 10 bases match TRBD2. Input material: blood. The DNA of the CDR3 is TGTGCCAGCAGTTCCCTTCAGCTAGCGGGAGTGCCGGAATACAATGAGCAGTTCTTC. As protein: CASSSLQLAGVPEYNEQFF.